The 6 T cell receptor beta chains below all came from one sample that was sequenced in a study of post-analysis software for immune sequencing data. Unique molecular identifiers were carried by the TCR beta cDNA libraries. TCRdb processed the PCR reads anew with MiXCR; each CDR3 protein has one entry. This sample has about 820,000 distinct CDR3 sequences; approximately 53% occur once, and the top ten carry roughly 4.4%. What these receptors recognize is not known. Study-wide results and caveats: TRBV5-6, TRBV5-1 and TRBV20-1 belonged to a set of about five TRBV segments that were more frequent in patients than controls.

Source material: blood. Receptors were obtained from a girl aged 10-17 years with multiple sclerosis.

The chain joins TRBV7-2 to TRBJ2-3; D gene uncertain. The CDR3 runs 15 residues. Germline V lookup: CDR1 SGHTA, CDR2 FQGNSA. V shed 0 bases and J shed 3 bases, with 10 bases lying between them. CDR3 sequence: CASSLAPVTTDTQYF. The CDR3, as DNA: TGTGCCAGCAGCTTAGCCCCTGTCACGACAGATACGCAGTATTTT.

The chain is built from TRBV7-9 and TRBJ1-5; 7 positions match TRBD1. Trimming cost V 8 bases and J 6 bases; bases outside gene matches: 13. The CDR3 spans 15 residues. Germline V gene data show CDR1 as SEHNR and CDR2 as FQNEAQ (reference sequence). CDR3 in amino acids: CASAGPGGAGQPQHF. CDR3 sequence (DNA): TGTGCCAGCGCTGGTCCAGGGGGGGCGGGTCAGCCCCAGCATTTT.

The chain is built from TRBV6-6 and TRBJ2-4; 7 bases match TRBD1. CDR3 length: 12 amino acids. V dropped 5 bases and J dropped 5; count of bases not matched to a gene: 0. In germline, CDR1 is MNHNY, CDR2 SVGAGI (reference sequence). CDR3 nucleotide sequence: TGTGCCAGCAGTACAGGGGAAAACATTCAGTACTTC. Translating gives CASSTGENIQYF.

The chain has TRBV20-1 and TRBJ2-7; 9 bases are a match to TRBD2. The CDR3 runs 14 residues. From germline, CDR1 is DFQATT and CDR2 SNEGSKA (reference sequence). J lost 6 bases, V lost 3 bases, and 9 bases had no gene match. The CDR3 bases are TGCAGTGCTAGCCCTAGCGGGATCCTGGGCGAGCAGTACTTC. Encoded protein: CSASPSGILGEQYF.

The chain joins TRBV30 to TRBJ1-2, with TRBD1 as a possible D gene (6 bases). V lost 1 base and J lost 4, with 10 bases in between. The V gene's germline CDR1 is GTSNPN and CDR2 SVGIG (reference sequence). This CDR3 is built from 13 residues. CDR3 nucleotides: TGTGCCTGGAGTGGAAGGGGGGCCTATGGCTACACCTTC. This codes for CAWSGRGAYGYTF.

This clonotype appeared a few times. The chain combines TRBV5-1 with TRBJ2-7; D not resolved. V was pared by 6 bases and J by 0 bases, with 13 bases between. This CDR3 spans 14 amino acids. Germline CDR1 reads SGHRS; CDR2 reads YFSETQ. The CDR3 DNA is TGCGCCAGCAAAGGAAGCGTGAGCTCCTACGAGCAGTACTTC. This sequence encodes CASKGSVSSYEQYF.